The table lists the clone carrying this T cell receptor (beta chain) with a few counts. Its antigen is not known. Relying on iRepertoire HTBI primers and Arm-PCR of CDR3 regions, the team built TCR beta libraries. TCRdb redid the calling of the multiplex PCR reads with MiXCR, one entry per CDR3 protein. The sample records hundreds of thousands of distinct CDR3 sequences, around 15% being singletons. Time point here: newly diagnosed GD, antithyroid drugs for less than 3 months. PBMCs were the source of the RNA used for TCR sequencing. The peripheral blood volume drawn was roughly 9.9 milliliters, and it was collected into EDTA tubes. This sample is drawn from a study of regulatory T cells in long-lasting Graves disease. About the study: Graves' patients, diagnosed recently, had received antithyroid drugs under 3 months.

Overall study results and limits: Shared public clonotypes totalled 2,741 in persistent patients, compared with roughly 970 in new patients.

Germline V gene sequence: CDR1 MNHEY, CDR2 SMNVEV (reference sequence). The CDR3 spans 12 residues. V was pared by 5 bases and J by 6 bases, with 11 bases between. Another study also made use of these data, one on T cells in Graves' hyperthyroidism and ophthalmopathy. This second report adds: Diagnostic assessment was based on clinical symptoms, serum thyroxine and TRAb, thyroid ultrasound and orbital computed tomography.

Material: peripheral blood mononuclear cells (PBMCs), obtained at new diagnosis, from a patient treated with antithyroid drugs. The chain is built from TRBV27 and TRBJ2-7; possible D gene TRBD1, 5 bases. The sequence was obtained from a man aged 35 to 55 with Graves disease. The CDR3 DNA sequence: TGTGCCAGCAGTACTAACAGGCTCGAGCAGTACTTC. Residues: CASSTNRLEQYF.